Following are 16 T cell receptor beta chains from one sample sequenced in a study of cytomegalovirus exposure and HLA in healthy donors. Researchers ran the PCR with 60 Vbeta and 13 Jbeta primers. Profiled with immunoSEQ multiplex PCR; TCRdb holds only in-frame clones, not every one. The specimen's table records just over 150,000 clones. The sample taken for sequencing was PBMCs. The origin of the receptors is an older woman in good health and CMV-seronegative.

This rearrangement joins TRBV19 to TRBJ1-5; TRBD1 agrees at 7 bases. Trimming at V came to 3 bases and at J to 4 bases, leaving 12 bases not matched to a gene. CDR1 and CDR2 from the germline V gene are LNHDA and SQIVND (reference sequence). The length of the CDR3 is 17 residues. CDR3 sequence: CASSIPTGETRNQPQHF. CDR3 nucleotides: TGTGCCAGTAGTATTCCCACAGGGGAAACGCGAAATCAGCCCCAGCATTTT.

The rearrangement links TRBV5-6 to TRBJ1-5; D gene unclear. V was clipped by 5 bases and J by 11 bases, with 5 bases between them. Germline lookup yields CDR1 SGHDT and CDR2 YYEEEE. CDR3 size: 9 residues. The CDR3 coding sequence is TGTGCCAGCAGGGCGGCCCAGCATTTT. Its translation: CASRAAQHF.

The chain uses TRBV6-5 and TRBJ2-3, with D possibly being TRBD2 (6 bases). The CDR3 has 14 amino acids. The germline CDR1 and CDR2 sequences are MNHEY and SVGAGI. The germline V and J ends were trimmed by 4 bases and 7 bases, with 15 bases remaining between them. The CDR3 here is CASSSPGLMNTQYF. The CDR3 DNA reads as TGTGCCAGCAGTTCGCCAGGACTAATGAATACGCAGTATTTT.

V gene TRBV11-2 combines with J gene TRBJ2-3; TRBD2 matches at 13 bases. The CDR3 contains 17 residues. Germline loops: CDR1 SGHAT, CDR2 FQNNGV. Germline trimming cut 3 bases from V and 2 bases from J; bases unmatched to any gene: 5. DNA of the CDR3: TGTGCCAGCAGCTTGGGGACTAGCGGGGCTCACACAGATACGCAGTATTTT. Its protein is CASSLGTSGAHTDTQYF. Using reference TRBV11-2 and TRBJ2-3 for the parts outside the CDR3, the full variable domain is EAGVAQSPRYKIIEKRQSVAFWCNPISGHATLYWYQQILGQGPKLLIQFQNNGVVDDSQLPKDRFSAERLKGVDSTLKIQPAKLEDSAVYLCASSLGTSGAHTDTQYFGPGTRLTVL.

The chain uses TRBV2 and TRBJ1-1; D might be TRBD1 (6 bases). Trimming stripped 7 bases from V and 2 bases from J, with 14 bases between. The CDR3 is 14 residues long. The V gene's germline CDR1 is SNHLY and CDR2 FYNNEI. The CDR3 nucleotides read TGTGCCAGCACTCCGACAGGCTATAACACTGAAGCTTTCTTT. Translating gives CASTPTGYNTEAFF.

Turning to this clone: Sequence at one end of the junction differs from germline and may be a read error. The V gene is TRBV7-6, the J gene TRBJ1-3; possibly TRBD1 for D (6 bases). This CDR3 contains 15 residues. Germline V gene lookup returns CDR1 SGHVS and CDR2 FNYEAQ. The CDR3 reads CASGLAPGTGNTIYF. The CDR3 DNA follows: TGTGCCAGCGGCTTAGCTCCCGGGACAGGAAACACCATATATTTT.

The J gene is TRBJ1-1, the V gene TRBV4-2; 7 bases fit TRBD1. The CDR3 is made up of 20 amino acids. Per germline, CDR1 LGHNA and CDR2 YNFKEQ. With 1 base clipped from V and 1 base from J, the junction kept 18 bases outside the gene matches. DNA of the CDR3: TGTGCCAGCAGCCAAGGGGTCGGGACAGAGTCGTTTTTCGCGAACACTGAAGCTTTCTTT. Its translation: CASSQGVGTESFFANTEAFF.

The chain is built from TRBV2 and TRBJ2-4, with D possibly being TRBD1 (6 bases). CDR1 and CDR2 (germline): SNHLY, FYNNEI. V lost 2 bases to trimming and J lost 0 bases, with 20 bases between them. This CDR3 spans 19 amino acids. The CDR3 loop is CASSESHLGHGLAKNIQYF. CDR3 nucleotides: TGTGCCAGCAGTGAAAGCCATTTGGGACACGGGCTAGCCAAAAACATTCAGTACTTC. The complete variable domain, with remaining parts taken from reference TRBV2 and TRBJ2-4, reads EPEVTQTPSHQVTQMGQEVILRCVPISNHLYFYWYRQILGQKVEFLVSFYNNEISEKSEIFDDQFSVERPDGSNFTLKIRSTKLEDSAMYFCASSESHLGHGLAKNIQYFGAGTRLSVL.

The chain carries TRBV29-1 and TRBJ2-5; TRBD1 matches 8 bases. The J call is uncertain, as TRBJ2-7 better fits the DNA end. Germline V lookup: CDR1 SQVTM, CDR2 ANQGSEA. The CDR3 loop spans 14 amino acids. This CDR3 reads CSVVWQGARYEQYF. The CDR3, as DNA: TGCAGCGTTGTTTGGCAGGGGGCGAGGTACGAGCAGTACTTC.

The rearrangement joins TRBV4-1 to TRBJ2-7; 10 nucleotides align to TRBD2. V was clipped by 4 bases and J by 3 bases; unmatched bases: 9. Looked up from germline, CDR1 is MGHRA and CDR2 is YSYEKL. CDR3 size: 16 residues. DNA of the CDR3: TGCGCCAGCAGCCGGTCCCTAGCGGGAGATGTCTACGAGCAGTACTTC. It yields the protein CASSRSLAGDVYEQYF.

The chain combines TRBV18 with TRBJ1-1, with a possible D match to TRBD1 (5 bases). From germline, CDR1 is KGHSH and CDR2 LQKENI. CDR3 length: 15 amino acids. V was shortened by 4 bases and J by 1 base, with 13 bases between the two germline ends. DNA of the CDR3: TGTGCCAGCTCACTCCCCGCCGGGGGGAACACTGAAGCTTTCTTT. This translates into CASSLPAGGNTEAFF.

The chain links TRBV7-2 to TRBJ1-5; D is uncertain. Looked up from germline, CDR1 is SGHTA and CDR2 is FQGNSA. This CDR3 is built from 13 residues. V was trimmed by 5 bases and J by 5 bases, leaving 10 bases between them. The CDR3 reads CASSRIQDQPQHF. Written as DNA, the CDR3 is TGTGCCAGCAGCCGAATCCAGGATCAGCCCCAGCATTTT.

The chain has TRBV7-9 and TRBJ1-1; D gene ambiguous. Looked up from germline, CDR1 is SEHNR and CDR2 is FQNEAQ (reference sequence). The CDR3 spans 14 residues. Trimming cost V 2 bases and J 0 bases, with 7 bases left between them. CDR3 sequence reads: CASSLLVMNTEAFF. The CDR3 bases are TGTGCCAGCAGCTTATTAGTGATGAACACTGAAGCTTTCTTT.

This rearrangement joins TRBV5-6 to TRBJ1-1; the match to TRBD1 covers 9 bases. The junction had 3 bases not matched to a gene; V was cut back by 3 bases and J by 6 bases. There are 13 residues in the CDR3. CDR1 and CDR2 from the germline V gene are SGHDT and YYEEEE. CDR3 DNA: TGTGCCAGCAGCTGGACAGGGGATGCTGAAGCTTTCTTT. Residues: CASSWTGDAEAFF.

CDR3 protein: CASSLRGTGKGPQETQYF. The CDR3 DNA follows: TGCGCCAGCAGCTTGAGAGGGACAGGGAAAGGTCCTCAAGAGACCCAGTACTTC. V usage is TRBV5-1 and J usage is TRBJ2-5, with 9 nucleotides matching TRBD1. Trimming took 1 base from V and 2 from J; bases not matched to a gene: 12. The CDR3 loop spans 18 amino acids. In germline, CDR1 is SGHRS, CDR2 YFSETQ.

CDR3 DNA: TGTGCCAGCAGCAGCCTCAGGGTCCCTGGGGCCAACGTCCTGACTTTC. This translates into CASSSLRVPGANVLTF. The chain combines TRBV7-9 with TRBJ2-6; D is possibly TRBD1 (5 bases). This CDR3 is built from 16 residues. Germline V gene lookup returns CDR1 SEHNR and CDR2 FQNEAQ (reference sequence). Trimming cost V 5 bases and J 2 bases, with 13 bases left between them. Supplemented by reference TRBV7-9 and TRBJ2-6, the full variable domain reads DTGVSQNPRHKITKRGQNVTFRCDPISEHNRLYWYRQTLGQGPEFLTYFQNEAQLEKSRLLSDRFSAERPKGSFSTLEIQRTEQGDSAMYLCASSSLRVPGANVLTFGAGSRLTVL.